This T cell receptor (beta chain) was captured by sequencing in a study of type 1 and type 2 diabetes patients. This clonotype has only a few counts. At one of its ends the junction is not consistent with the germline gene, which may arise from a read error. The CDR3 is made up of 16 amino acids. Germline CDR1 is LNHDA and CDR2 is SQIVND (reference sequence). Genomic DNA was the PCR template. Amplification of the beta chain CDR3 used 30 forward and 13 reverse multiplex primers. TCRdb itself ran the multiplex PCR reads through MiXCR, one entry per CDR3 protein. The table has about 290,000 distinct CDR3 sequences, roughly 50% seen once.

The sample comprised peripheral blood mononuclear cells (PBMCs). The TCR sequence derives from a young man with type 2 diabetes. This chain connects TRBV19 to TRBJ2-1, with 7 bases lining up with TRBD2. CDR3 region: CASSIVGGITYNEQFF. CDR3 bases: TGTGCCAGTAGCATAGTCGGGGGGATTACCTACAATGAGCAGTTCTTC.